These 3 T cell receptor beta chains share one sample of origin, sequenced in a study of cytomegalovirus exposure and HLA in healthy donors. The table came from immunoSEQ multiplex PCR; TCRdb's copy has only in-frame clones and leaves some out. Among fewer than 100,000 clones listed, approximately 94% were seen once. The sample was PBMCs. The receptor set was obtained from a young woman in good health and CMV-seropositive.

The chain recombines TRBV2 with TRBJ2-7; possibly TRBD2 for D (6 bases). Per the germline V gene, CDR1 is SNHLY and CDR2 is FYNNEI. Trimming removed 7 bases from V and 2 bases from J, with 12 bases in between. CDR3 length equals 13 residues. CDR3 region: CASIVAETYEQYF. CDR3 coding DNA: TGTGCCAGCATAGTAGCGGAAACCTACGAGCAGTACTTC.

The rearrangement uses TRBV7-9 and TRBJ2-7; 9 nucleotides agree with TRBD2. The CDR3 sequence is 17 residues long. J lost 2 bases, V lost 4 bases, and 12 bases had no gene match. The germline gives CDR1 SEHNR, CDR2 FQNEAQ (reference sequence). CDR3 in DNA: TGTGCCAGCAGCTCCCTCTCCTCGCGGGGGGGACCCTACGAGCAGTACTTC. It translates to CASSSLSSRGGPYEQYF.

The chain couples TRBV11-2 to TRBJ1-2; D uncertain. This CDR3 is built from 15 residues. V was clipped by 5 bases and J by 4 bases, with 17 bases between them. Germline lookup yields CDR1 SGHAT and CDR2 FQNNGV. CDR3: CASSPISTDFYGYTF. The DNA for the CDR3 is TGTGCCAGCAGCCCGATTTCAACAGATTTCTATGGCTACACCTTC.